Shown below are 24 T cell receptor beta chains from a single sample sequenced in a study of blood T cell repertoires in COVID-19. Some clones are missing from TCRdb's copy, which holds only in-frame ones; the method was immunoSEQ multiplex PCR. The table records 45,000 to 50,000 clones, over 75% of them present only once. Sample: peripheral blood. The receptors here all came from a man aged 45-65 years with acute or convalescent COVID-19.

This chain joins TRBV6-6 and TRBJ1-6, with a tentative D call TRBD1 (5 bases). Trimming shortened V by 4 bases and J by 4 bases, and 11 bases separated the two germline ends. Germline V gene lookup returns CDR1 MNHNY and CDR2 SVGAGI (reference sequence). The length of the CDR3 is 15 residues. CDR3 sequence (DNA): TGTGCCAGCAGTTCAGGGTCGCCTTATAATTCACCCCTCCACTTT. Encoded protein: CASSSGSPYNSPLHF.

The V and J genes are TRBV20-1 and TRBJ1-6, with TRBD1 identical over 8 bases. J lost 8 bases, V lost 3 bases, and 12 bases had no gene match. The CDR3 spans 16 residues. Germline CDR1 reads DFQATT; CDR2 reads SNEGSKA (reference sequence). The CDR3 loop is CSASPGDRGLDSPLHF. CDR3 bases: TGCAGTGCTAGTCCGGGCGACAGGGGTTTAGATTCACCCCTCCACTTT.

CDR3 region: CSASSGQGNTDTQYF. The CDR3 nucleotides are TGCAGTGCTAGTTCCGGACAGGGCAACACAGATACGCAGTATTTT. This rearrangement joins TRBV20-1 to TRBJ2-3, with TRBD1 matching 8 bases. V was clipped by 3 bases and J by 2 bases; unmatched bases: 7. The CDR3 has 15 amino acids. Germline V gene lookup returns CDR1 DFQATT and CDR2 SNEGSKA (reference sequence).

CDR3 residues: CASSFGDRGHNEQFF. The CDR3 region has the DNA TGTGCCAGCAGCTTCGGGGACAGGGGCCACAATGAGCAGTTCTTC. The chain joins TRBV5-4 to TRBJ2-1, with 10 bases fitting TRBD1. Germline CDR1 is SGHNT and CDR2 is YYREEE (reference sequence). Trimming removed 2 bases from V and 5 bases from J; junction bases left unmatched: 4. This CDR3 region has 15 residues.

The chain carries TRBV19 and TRBJ2-7, with D perhaps TRBD2 (7 bases). The germline V gene has CDR1 LNHDA and CDR2 SQIVND (reference sequence). The ends were cut back, 4 bases at V and 6 bases at J, with 19 bases in the middle. The CDR3 is 15 amino acids. DNA for the CDR3: TGTGCCAGTAGTAGCGGGGGCTCTTACCTCGGCGAGCAGTACTTC. This codes for CASSSGGSYLGEQYF.

The rearrangement links TRBV6-5 to TRBJ1-6; TRBD1 agrees at 7 bases. From germline, CDR1 is MNHEY and CDR2 SVGAGI. Losses at the gene ends were 6 bases for V and 9 bases for J; bases not matched to a gene: 2. The CDR3 is made up of 12 amino acids. The CDR3 region has the DNA TGTGCCAGCAGACAGGGGACTTCACCCCTCCACTTT. Translating it yields CASRQGTSPLHF.

This chain uses TRBV2 with TRBJ1-2; D remains ambiguous. Trimming left V 6 bases short and J 4 bases short, with 15 bases between. Germline V CDR1 and CDR2: SNHLY, FYNNEI. CDR3 length equals 14 residues. The CDR3 nucleotides are TGTGCCAGCAGGACCGGAACAGATGGCTATGGCTACACCTTC. It is translated as CASRTGTDGYGYTF.

The chain combines TRBV14 with TRBJ2-7, with 8 nucleotides matching TRBD1. With 4 bases clipped from V and 2 bases from J, the junction kept 4 bases outside the gene matches. The CDR3 contains 14 residues. Germline CDR1 SGHDN, CDR2 FVKESK. CDR3 in DNA: TGTGCCAGCAGCCCGGGACAGGTTCCCTACGAGCAGTACTTC. Translating it yields CASSPGQVPYEQYF.

The CDR3 nucleotides read TGTGCCAGTGCCATCGGGGGCAATCAGCCCCAGCATTTT. Translation: CASAIGGNQPQHF. The V and J genes are TRBV6-5 and TRBJ1-5; D remains unclear. CDR1 is MNHEY and CDR2 is SVGAGI in the germline V gene. The CDR3 runs 13 residues. Deletions cut 9 bases from V and 2 bases from J, with 11 bases between.

The chain uses TRBV30 and TRBJ1-2, with TRBD1 as a possible D gene (5 bases). CDR3 length equals 16 residues. V was cut by 4 bases and J by 0 bases, with 18 bases left in between. Germline CDR1 reads GTSNPN; CDR2 reads SVGIG (reference sequence). Here the CDR3 reads CAWNAGGLPANYGYTF. Here the CDR3 DNA reads TGTGCCTGGAATGCCGGGGGTCTCCCAGCTAACTATGGCTACACCTTC.

The chain links TRBV6-5 to TRBJ1-6; a weak D match, TRBD1 (5 bases). V was clipped by 7 bases and J by 7 bases, with 17 bases between them. Germline V gene lookup returns CDR1 MNHEY and CDR2 SVGAGI. The CDR3 loop spans 15 amino acids. The CDR3 here is CASTYQVTANSPLHF. In DNA, the CDR3 is TGTGCCAGCACCTACCAGGTGACAGCCAATTCACCCCTCCACTTT.

CDR3 residues: CASSFLGLANTGELFF. CDR3 sequence (DNA): TGTGCCAGCTCCTTTCTTGGCCTAGCGAACACCGGGGAGCTGTTTTTT. The J gene is TRBJ2-2, the V gene TRBV18; no reliable D call. Trimming took off 6 bases at V and 0 bases at J, with 14 bases between the two ends. Germline V gene lookup returns CDR1 KGHSH and CDR2 LQKENI. The CDR3 totals 16 residues. Looking up the rest from reference TRBV18 and TRBJ2-2 gives the full variable domain: NAGVMQNPRHLVRRRGQEARLRCSPMKGHSHVYWYRQLPEEGLKFMVYLQKENIIDESGMPKERFSAEFPKEGPSILRIQQVVRGDSAAYFCASSFLGLANTGELFFGEGSRLTVL.

The chain is built from TRBV28 and TRBJ1-1; D not certain. The V end was cut by 3 bases, the J end by 4 bases, with 9 bases between. The CDR3 has 13 residues. Germline-derived CDR1 and CDR2 are MDHEN and SYDVKM. CDR3 amino acids: CASSFQSPTEAFF. The DNA of the CDR3 is TGTGCCAGCAGTTTCCAAAGCCCCACTGAAGCTTTCTTT.

V usage is TRBV19 and J usage is TRBJ1-4; a possible D gene is TRBD1 (5 bases). V lost 11 bases, J lost 7 bases, and 14 bases lay in between. The CDR3 has 12 amino acids. Germline V gives CDR1 LNHDA, CDR2 SQIVND (reference sequence). CDR3 residues: CAVRPGGEKLFF. CDR3 coding DNA: TGTGCCGTAAGGCCGGGGGGTGAAAAACTGTTTTTT. The full variable domain, with the rest looked up from reference TRBV19 and TRBJ1-4, is DGGITQSPKYLFRKEGQNVTLSCEQNLNHDAMYWYRQDPGQGLRLIYYSQIVNDFQKGDIAEGYSVSREKKESFPLTVTSAQKNPTAFYLCAVRPGGEKLFFGSGTQLSVL.

J is TRBJ1-1 and V is TRBV25-1, with 7 bases aligning to TRBD1. Germline loops: CDR1 MGHDK, CDR2 SYGVNS. The V segment lost 7 bases and the J segment 7 bases; nucleotides outside the gene matches: 12. This CDR3 comprises 14 residues. CDR3 residues: CASKGAGSWLEAFF. Written as DNA, the CDR3 is TGTGCCAGCAAGGGGGCAGGGAGTTGGCTTGAAGCTTTCTTT.

The chain has TRBV2 and TRBJ1-2; maybe TRBD1 (6 bases). Germline V gene sequence: CDR1 SNHLY, CDR2 FYNNEI. This CDR3 region has 13 residues. V was shortened by 6 bases and J by 0 bases, with 8 bases between the two germline ends. CDR3 nucleotides: TGTGCCAGCAGAACAGGGTCTAACTATGGCTACACCTTC. Residues: CASRTGSNYGYTF. Together with reference TRBV2 and TRBJ1-2, the CDR3 gives the full variable domain: EPEVTQTPSHQVTQMGQEVILRCVPISNHLYFYWYRQILGQKVEFLVSFYNNEISEKSEIFDDQFSVERPDGSNFTLKIRSTKLEDSAMYFCASRTGSNYGYTFGSGTRLTVV.

V and J are TRBV2 and TRBJ2-1; TRBD2 matches 8 bases. Germline CDR1 reads SNHLY; CDR2 reads FYNNEI. This CDR3 region has 17 residues. Trimming took 6 bases from V and 1 from J; bases not matched to a gene: 11. CDR3 bases: TGTGCCAGCAGCGCTGCTGTTAGCGGGAAGTCCTACAATGAGCAGTTCTTC. This gives the protein CASSAAVSGKSYNEQFF. The entire variable domain, with the rest obtained from reference TRBV2 and TRBJ2-1, is as follows: EPEVTQTPSHQVTQMGQEVILRCVPISNHLYFYWYRQILGQKVEFLVSFYNNEISEKSEIFDDQFSVERPDGSNFTLKIRSTKLEDSAMYFCASSAAVSGKSYNEQFFGPGTRLTVL.

This clone was counted between two and nine times. The V gene is TRBV6-5, the J gene TRBJ2-7, with 12 bases aligning to TRBD2. The ends lost 6 bases at V and 2 bases at J; junction bases unmatched: 5. The CDR3 loop spans 15 amino acids. Germline V CDR1 and CDR2: MNHEY, SVGAGI. For the CDR3, the DNA is TGTGCCAGCAGCCCAAGACTAGCGGGGGCCTACGAGCAGTACTTC. Its translation: CASSPRLAGAYEQYF.

The chain carries TRBV3-1 (or the pseudogene TRBV3-2) and TRBJ1-1; 7 nucleotides line up with TRBD1. This CDR3 is 15 amino acids long. Germline CDR1 is LGHDT and CDR2 is YNNKEL (reference sequence). Germline trimming cut 0 bases from V and 5 bases from J; bases unmatched to any gene: 6. This CDR3 reads CASSQDGARGTEAFF. CDR3 nucleotide sequence: TGTGCCAGCAGCCAAGATGGCGCCAGGGGGACTGAAGCTTTCTTT.

V usage is TRBV3-1 (or the pseudogene TRBV3-2) and J usage is TRBJ2-2; D is undetermined. Germline assignment: CDR1 LGHDT and CDR2 YNNKEL (reference sequence). The CDR3 sequence is 13 residues long. Trimming removed 8 bases from V and 6 bases from J, with 13 bases in between. The CDR3 region is CASRLGGPGELFF. The DNA of the CDR3 is TGTGCCAGCCGTCTCGGTGGTCCCGGGGAGCTGTTTTTT.

This clone occurred a few times. This chain links TRBV10-1 with TRBJ1-1, with 7 bases aligning to TRBD1. V gave up 5 bases and J gave up 3 bases; unmatched junction bases: 6. The germline CDR1 and CDR2 sequences are WNHNN and SYGVQD (reference sequence). This CDR3 is 14 amino acids long. The CDR3 protein is CASSKTTGDTEAFF. The CDR3 DNA follows: TGCGCCAGCAGTAAAACTACAGGGGACACTGAAGCTTTCTTT.

The chain has TRBV18 and TRBJ2-3; tentative D call: TRBD2 (5 bases). Germline V lookup: CDR1 KGHSH, CDR2 LQKENI. V was trimmed by 2 bases and J by 1 base, leaving 10 bases between them. The CDR3 sequence is 15 residues long. The CDR3 spells CASSPILEGTDTQYF. The CDR3 nucleotides read TGTGCCAGCTCACCAATTTTGGAGGGCACAGATACGCAGTATTTT.

The V gene is TRBV6-5, the J gene TRBJ1-2; 7 nucleotides agree with TRBD1. The CDR3 spans 13 residues. In germline, CDR1 is MNHEY, CDR2 SVGAGI. Unmatched junction bases numbered 6, after V lost 7 bases and J lost 4 bases. CDR3 DNA sequence: TGTGCCAGCACCAGTCCAGGGGGCTATGGCTACACCTTC. Translated, it gives CASTSPGGYGYTF.

The chain couples TRBV18 to TRBJ2-5; a weak D match, TRBD1 (5 bases). The CDR3 spans 13 residues. The V end lost 0 bases, the J end lost 5 bases, and 7 bases lay between the germline ends. CDR1 and CDR2 (germline): KGHSH, LQKENI. DNA for the CDR3: TGTGCCAGCTCACCACCAGCAGGGGAGACCCAGTACTTC. Its translation is CASSPPAGETQYF.